The T cell receptor beta chain described here comes from a study of blood T cells in healthy people across ages. Study outcomes and limitations: What prevented conclusive comparison of naive and antigen-experienced cells was that PBMCs were unsorted.

Trimming removed 5 bases from V and 0 bases from J, with 16 bases in between. The CDR3 spans 16 residues. Germline V CDR1 and CDR2: LNHNV, YYDKDF (reference sequence). Of note for this clonotype: Antigen unknown.

Each donor's blood draw was approximately 10 milliliters of peripheral blood. Every sample yielded at least 7 million isolated PBMCs. The second PCR ran 7 to 11 cycles with a sample-barcoded 5' primer and J-beta primers. In TCRdb, the 5' RACE reads were re-called with MiXCR into one record per CDR3 protein. The table includes about 1.5 million distinct CDR3 sequences, around 39% detected once. This clonotype was sampled from a woman between 18 and 30 years old in good health. The genes are TRBV15 and TRBJ2-5; no clear D. Material: blood. The CDR3 nucleotides read TGTGCCACCAGCTTAACAACACTAACGTACCAAGAGACCCAGTACTTC. This gives the protein CATSLTTLTYQETQYF.